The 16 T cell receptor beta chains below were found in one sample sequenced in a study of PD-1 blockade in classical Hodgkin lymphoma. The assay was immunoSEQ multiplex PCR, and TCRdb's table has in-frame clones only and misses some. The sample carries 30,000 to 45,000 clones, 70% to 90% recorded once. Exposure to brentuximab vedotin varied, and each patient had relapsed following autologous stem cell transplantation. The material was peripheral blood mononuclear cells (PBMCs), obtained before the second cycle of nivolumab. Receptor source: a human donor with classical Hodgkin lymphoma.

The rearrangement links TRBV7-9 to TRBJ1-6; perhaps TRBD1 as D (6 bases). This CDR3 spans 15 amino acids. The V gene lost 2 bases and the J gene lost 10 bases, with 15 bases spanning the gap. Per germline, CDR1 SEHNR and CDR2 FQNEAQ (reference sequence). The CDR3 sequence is CASSLSSDGGSPLHF. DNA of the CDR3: TGTGCCAGCAGCTTATCGTCGGATGGGGGCTCACCCCTCCACTTT.

The CDR3 is CASSHTSGRATYNEQFF. The CDR3 DNA reads as TGCGCCAGCAGCCATACTAGCGGGAGGGCCACCTACAATGAGCAGTTCTTC. The chain combines TRBV4-1 with TRBJ2-1; 13 bases fit TRBD2. The germline gives CDR1 MGHRA, CDR2 YSYEKL. The CDR3 covers 17 residues. Germline trimming cut 3 bases from V and 2 bases from J; bases unmatched to any gene: 4.

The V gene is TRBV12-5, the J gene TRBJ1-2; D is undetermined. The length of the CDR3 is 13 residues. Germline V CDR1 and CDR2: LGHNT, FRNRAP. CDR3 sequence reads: CATTEGLGYGYTF. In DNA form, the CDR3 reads TGTGCCACCACGGAAGGGCTGGGGTATGGCTACACCTTC.

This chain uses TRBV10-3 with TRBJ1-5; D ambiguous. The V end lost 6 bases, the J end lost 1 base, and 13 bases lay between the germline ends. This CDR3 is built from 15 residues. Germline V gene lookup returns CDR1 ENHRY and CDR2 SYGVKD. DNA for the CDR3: TGTGCCATCAGGAACGGACGGCAGAGCAATCAGCCCCAGCATTTT. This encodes CAIRNGRQSNQPQHF.

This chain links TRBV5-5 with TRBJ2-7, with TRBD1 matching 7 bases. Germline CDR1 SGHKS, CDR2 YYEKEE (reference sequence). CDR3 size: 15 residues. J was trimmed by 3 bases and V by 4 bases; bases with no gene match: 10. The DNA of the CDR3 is TGTGCCAGCAGCCTCGAGGGGGCCCTCCTCTACGAGCAGTACTTC. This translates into CASSLEGALLYEQYF.

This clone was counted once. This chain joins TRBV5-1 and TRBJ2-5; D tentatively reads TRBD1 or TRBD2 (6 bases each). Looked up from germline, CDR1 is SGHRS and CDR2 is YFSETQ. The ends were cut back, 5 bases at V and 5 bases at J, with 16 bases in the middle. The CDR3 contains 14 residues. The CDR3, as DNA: TGCGCCAGCAGTCTCGGTGGGGGGCGCGAGACCCAGTACTTC. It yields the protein CASSLGGGRETQYF.

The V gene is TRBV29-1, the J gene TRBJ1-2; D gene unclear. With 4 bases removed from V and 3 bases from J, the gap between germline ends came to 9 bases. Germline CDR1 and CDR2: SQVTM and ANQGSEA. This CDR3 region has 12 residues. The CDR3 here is CSVAPGHYGYTF. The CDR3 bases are TGCAGCGTTGCTCCGGGTCACTATGGCTACACCTTC.

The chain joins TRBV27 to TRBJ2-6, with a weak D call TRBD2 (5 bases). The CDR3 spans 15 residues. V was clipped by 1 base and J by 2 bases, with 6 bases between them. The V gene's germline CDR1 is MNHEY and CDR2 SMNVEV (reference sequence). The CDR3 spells CASSLWGAGANVLTF. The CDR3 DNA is TGTGCCAGCAGTTTATGGGGAGCTGGGGCCAACGTCCTGACTTTC. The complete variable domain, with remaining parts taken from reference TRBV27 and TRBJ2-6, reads EAQVTQNPRYLITVTGKKLTVTCSQNMNHEYMSWYRQDPGLGLRQIYYSMNVEVTDKGDVPEGYKVSRKEKRNFPLILESPSPNQTSLYFCASSLWGAGANVLTFGAGSRLTVL.

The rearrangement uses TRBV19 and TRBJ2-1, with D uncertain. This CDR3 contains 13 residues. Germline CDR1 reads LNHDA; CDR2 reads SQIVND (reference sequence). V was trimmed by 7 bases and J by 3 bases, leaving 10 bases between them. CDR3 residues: CASNPGVYNEQFF. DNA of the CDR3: TGTGCCAGTAATCCAGGCGTCTACAATGAGCAGTTCTTC.

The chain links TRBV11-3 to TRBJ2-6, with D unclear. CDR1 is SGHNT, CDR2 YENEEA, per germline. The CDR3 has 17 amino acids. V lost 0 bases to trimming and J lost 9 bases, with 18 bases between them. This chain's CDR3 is CASSLDEDLMGINVLTF. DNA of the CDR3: TGTGCCAGCAGCTTAGATGAAGATTTAATGGGTATCAACGTCCTGACTTTC.

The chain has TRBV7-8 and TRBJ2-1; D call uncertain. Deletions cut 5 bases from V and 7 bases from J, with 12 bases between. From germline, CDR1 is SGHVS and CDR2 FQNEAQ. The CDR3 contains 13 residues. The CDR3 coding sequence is TGTGCCAGCAGCGTGGAGCAGAGGAATGAGCAGTTCTTC. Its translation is CASSVEQRNEQFF.

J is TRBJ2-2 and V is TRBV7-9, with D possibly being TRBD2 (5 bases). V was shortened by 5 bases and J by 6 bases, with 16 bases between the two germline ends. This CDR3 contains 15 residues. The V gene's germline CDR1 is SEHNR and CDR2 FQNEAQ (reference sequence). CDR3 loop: CASSHHRDAAGELFF. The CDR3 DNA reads TGTGCCAGCAGCCATCATCGGGATGCAGCCGGGGAGCTGTTTTTT.

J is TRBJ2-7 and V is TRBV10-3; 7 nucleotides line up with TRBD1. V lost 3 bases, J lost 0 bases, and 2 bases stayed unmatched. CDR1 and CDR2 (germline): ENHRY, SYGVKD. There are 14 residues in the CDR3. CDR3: CAISDGTDSYEQYF. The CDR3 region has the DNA TGTGCCATCAGTGATGGGACAGACTCCTACGAGCAGTACTTC.

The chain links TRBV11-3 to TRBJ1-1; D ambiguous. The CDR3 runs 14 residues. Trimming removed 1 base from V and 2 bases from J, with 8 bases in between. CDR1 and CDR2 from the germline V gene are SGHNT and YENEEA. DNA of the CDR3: TGTGCCAGCAGCTTAGGGGGAAAAAACACTGAAGCTTTCTTT. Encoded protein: CASSLGGKNTEAFF.

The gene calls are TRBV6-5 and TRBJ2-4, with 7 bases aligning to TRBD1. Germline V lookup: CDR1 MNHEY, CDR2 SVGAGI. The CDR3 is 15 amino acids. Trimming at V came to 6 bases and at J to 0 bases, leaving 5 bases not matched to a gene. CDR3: CASRTGATAKNIQYF. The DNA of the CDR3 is TGTGCCAGCAGAACAGGGGCCACAGCCAAAAACATTCAGTACTTC.

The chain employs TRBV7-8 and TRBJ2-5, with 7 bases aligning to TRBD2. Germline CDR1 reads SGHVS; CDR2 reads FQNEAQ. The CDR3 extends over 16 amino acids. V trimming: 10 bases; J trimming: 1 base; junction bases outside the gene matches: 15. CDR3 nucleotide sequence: TGTGCCACTAAAAAGGGCGGGGGAATCCCCCAAGAGACCCAGTACTTC. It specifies CATKKGGGIPQETQYF.